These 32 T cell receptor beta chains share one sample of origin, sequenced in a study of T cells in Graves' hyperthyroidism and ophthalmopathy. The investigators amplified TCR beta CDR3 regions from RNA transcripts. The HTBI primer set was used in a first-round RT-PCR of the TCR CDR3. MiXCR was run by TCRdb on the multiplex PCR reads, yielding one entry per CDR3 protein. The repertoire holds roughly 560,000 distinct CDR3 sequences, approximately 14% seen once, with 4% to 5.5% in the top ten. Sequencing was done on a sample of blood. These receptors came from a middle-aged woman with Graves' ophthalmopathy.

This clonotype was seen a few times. As DNA, the CDR3 is TGCGCCAGCAGCTTGTTCCCGGCAACGGCCAAAAACATTCAGTACTTC. Translation gives CASSLFPATAKNIQYF. The rearrangement joins TRBV5-1 to TRBJ2-4; no clear D gene. Germline assignment: CDR1 SGHRS and CDR2 YFSETQ. Trimming pared 1 base from V and 1 base from J, leaving 12 bases between. The CDR3 consists of 16 residues.

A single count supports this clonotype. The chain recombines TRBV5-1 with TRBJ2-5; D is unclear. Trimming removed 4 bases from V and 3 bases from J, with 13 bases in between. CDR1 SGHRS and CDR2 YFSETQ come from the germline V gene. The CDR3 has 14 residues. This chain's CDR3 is CASSLRWTEETQYF. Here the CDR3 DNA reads TGCGCCAGCAGCCTACGCTGGACGGAAGAGACCCAGTACTTC.

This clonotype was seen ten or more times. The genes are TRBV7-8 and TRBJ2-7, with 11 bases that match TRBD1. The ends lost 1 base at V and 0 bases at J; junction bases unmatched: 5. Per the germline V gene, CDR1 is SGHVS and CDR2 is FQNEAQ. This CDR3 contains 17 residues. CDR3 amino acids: CASSLDHGTGGSYEQYF. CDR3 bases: TGTGCCAGCAGCTTAGACCATGGGACAGGGGGCTCCTACGAGCAGTACTTC.

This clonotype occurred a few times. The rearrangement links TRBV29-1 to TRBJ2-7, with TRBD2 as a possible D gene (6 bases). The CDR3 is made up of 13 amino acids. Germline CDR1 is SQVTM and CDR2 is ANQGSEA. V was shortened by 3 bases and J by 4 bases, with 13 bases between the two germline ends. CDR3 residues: CSVDLGSGYEQYF. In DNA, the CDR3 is TGCAGCGTTGATCTCGGGAGCGGGTACGAGCAGTACTTC.

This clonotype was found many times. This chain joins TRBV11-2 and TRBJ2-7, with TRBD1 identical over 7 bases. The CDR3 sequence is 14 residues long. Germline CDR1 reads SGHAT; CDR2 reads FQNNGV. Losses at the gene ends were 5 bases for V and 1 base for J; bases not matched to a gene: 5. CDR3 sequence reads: CASSIQGDSYEQYF. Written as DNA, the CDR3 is TGTGCCAGCAGCATCCAGGGGGATTCCTACGAGCAGTACTTC.

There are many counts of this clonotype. The CDR3 DNA reads as TGTGCCAGCAGTTCGGACAGGGGGGGGGTTAGGGCTTTCTTT. It yields the protein CASSSDRGGVRAFF. The chain joins TRBV6-5 to TRBJ1-1; 10 nucleotides align to TRBD1. The V gene's germline CDR1 is MNHEY and CDR2 SVGAGI. J gave up 11 bases and V 4 bases, and 10 bases lay outside the gene matches. CDR3 length equals 14 residues.

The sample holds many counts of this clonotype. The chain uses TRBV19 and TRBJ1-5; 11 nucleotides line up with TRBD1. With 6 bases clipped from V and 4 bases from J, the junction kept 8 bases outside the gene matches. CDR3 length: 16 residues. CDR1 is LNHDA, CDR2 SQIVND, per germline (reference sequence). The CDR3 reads CASSPLGQGANQPQHF. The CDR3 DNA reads TGTGCCAGTAGCCCGCTCGGACAGGGGGCTAATCAGCCCCAGCATTTT.

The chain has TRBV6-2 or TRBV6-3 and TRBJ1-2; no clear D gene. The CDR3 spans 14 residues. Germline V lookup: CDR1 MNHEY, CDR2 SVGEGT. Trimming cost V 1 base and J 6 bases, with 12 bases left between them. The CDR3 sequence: CASSYFDQGNGYTF. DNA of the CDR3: TGTGCCAGCAGTTACTTCGACCAAGGGAATGGCTACACCTTC.

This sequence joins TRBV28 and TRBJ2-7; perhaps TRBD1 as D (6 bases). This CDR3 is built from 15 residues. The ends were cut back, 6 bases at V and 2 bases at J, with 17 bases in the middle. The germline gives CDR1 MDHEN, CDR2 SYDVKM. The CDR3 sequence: CASSLTTGHPYEQYF. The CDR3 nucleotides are TGTGCCAGCAGCCTTACTACGGGACACCCCTACGAGCAGTACTTC. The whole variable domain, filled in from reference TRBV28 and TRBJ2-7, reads DVKVTQSSRYLVKRTGEKVFLECVQDMDHENMFWYRQDPGLGLRLIYFSYDVKMKEKGDIPEGYSVSREKKERFSLILESASTNQTSMYLCASSLTTGHPYEQYFGPGTRLTVT.

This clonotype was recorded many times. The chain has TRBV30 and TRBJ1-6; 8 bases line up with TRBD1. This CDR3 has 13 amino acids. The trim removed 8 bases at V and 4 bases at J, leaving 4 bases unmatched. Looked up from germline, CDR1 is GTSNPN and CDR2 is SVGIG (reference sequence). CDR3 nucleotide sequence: TGTGCCAAAGGACAGGGTTATAATTCACCCCTCCACTTT. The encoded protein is CAKGQGYNSPLHF.

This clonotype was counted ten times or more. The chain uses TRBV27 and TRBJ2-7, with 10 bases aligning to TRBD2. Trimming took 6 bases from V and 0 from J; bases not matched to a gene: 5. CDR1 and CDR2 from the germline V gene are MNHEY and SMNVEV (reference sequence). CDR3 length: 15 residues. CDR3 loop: CASSKSSGSSYEQYF. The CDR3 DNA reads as TGTGCCAGCAGCAAGTCTAGCGGGAGCTCCTACGAGCAGTACTTC.

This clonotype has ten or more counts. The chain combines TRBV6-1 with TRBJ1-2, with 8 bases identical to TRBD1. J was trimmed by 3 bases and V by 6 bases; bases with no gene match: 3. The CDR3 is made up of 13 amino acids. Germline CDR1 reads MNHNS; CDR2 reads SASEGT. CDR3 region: CASRQGADYGYTF. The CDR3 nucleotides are TGTGCCAGCAGGCAGGGGGCTGACTATGGCTACACCTTC.

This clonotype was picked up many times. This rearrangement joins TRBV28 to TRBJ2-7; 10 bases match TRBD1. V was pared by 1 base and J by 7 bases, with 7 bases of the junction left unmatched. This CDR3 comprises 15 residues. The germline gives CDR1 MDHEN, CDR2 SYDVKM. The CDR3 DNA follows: TGTGCCAGCAGTTTATCCACGACAGGGGGCCGGGAGCAGTACTTC. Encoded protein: CASSLSTTGGREQYF.

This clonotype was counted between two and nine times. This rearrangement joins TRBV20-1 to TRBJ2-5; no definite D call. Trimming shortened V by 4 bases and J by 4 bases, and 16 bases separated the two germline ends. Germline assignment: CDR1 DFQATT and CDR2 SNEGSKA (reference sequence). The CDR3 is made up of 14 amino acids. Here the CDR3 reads CSATVMTKGETQYF. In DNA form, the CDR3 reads TGCAGTGCTACCGTTATGACCAAAGGAGAGACCCAGTACTTC.

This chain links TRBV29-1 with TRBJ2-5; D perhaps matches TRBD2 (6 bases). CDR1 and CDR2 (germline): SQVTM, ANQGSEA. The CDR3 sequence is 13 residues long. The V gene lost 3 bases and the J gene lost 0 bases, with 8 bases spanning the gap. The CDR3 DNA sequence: TGCAGCGTTGACGCGGGGAACCAAGAGACCCAGTACTTC. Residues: CSVDAGNQETQYF.

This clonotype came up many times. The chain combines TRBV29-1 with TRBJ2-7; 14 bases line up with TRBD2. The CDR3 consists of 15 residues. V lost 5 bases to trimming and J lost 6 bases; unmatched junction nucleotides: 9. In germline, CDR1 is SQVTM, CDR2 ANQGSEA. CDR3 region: CSVRPGLAGAGEQYF. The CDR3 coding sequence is TGCAGCGTTAGACCGGGACTAGCGGGAGCTGGCGAGCAGTACTTC.

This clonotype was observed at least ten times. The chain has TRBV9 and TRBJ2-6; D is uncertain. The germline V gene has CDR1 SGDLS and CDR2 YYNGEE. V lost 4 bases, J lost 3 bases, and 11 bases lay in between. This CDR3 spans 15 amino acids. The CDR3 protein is CASSWIASGANVLTF. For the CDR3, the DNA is TGTGCCAGCAGCTGGATAGCCAGTGGGGCCAACGTCCTGACTTTC.

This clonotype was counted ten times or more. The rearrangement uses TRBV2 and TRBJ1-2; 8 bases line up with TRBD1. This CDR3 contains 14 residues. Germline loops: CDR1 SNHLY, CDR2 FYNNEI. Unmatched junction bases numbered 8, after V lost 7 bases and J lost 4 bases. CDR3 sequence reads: CASTGQGSIYGYTF. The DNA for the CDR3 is TGTGCCAGCACCGGACAGGGTTCGATCTATGGCTACACCTTC.

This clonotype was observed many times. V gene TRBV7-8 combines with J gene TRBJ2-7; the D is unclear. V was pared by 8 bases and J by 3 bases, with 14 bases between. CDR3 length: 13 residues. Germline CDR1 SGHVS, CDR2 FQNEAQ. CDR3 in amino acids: CASSDPWDYEQYF. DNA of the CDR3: TGTGCCAGCTCGGACCCGTGGGACTACGAGCAGTACTTC.

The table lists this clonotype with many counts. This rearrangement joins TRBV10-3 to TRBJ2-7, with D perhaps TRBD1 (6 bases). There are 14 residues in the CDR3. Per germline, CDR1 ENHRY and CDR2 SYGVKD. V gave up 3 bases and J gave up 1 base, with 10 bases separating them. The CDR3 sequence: CAISDRGDSYEQYF. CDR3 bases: TGTGCCATCAGTGACAGGGGAGATTCCTACGAGCAGTACTTC.

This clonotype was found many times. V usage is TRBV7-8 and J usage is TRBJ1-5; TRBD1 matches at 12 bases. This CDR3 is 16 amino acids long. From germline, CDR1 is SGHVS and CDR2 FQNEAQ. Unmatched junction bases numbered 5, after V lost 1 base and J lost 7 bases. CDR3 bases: TGTGCCAGCAGCTTAGTGGGACAGGGGGCGGGGCAGCCCCAGCATTTT. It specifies CASSLVGQGAGQPQHF.

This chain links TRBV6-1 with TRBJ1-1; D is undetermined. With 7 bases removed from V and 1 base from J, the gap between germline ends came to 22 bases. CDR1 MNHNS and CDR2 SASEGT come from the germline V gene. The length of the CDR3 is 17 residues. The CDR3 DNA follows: TGTGCCAGCACCACCCCGGAAGGGATCCTCGGGAACACTGAAGCTTTCTTT. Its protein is CASTTPEGILGNTEAFF.

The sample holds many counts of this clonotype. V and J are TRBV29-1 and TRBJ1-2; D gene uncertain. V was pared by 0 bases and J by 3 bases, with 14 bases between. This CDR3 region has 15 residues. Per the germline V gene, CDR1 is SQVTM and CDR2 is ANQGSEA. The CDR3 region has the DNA TGCAGCGTTGAAGATAGCCGGGGAACCCACTATGGCTACACCTTC. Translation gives CSVEDSRGTHYGYTF.

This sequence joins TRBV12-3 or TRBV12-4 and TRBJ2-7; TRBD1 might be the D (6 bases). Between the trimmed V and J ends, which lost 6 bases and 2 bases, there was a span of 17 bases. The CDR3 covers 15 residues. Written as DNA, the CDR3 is TGTGCCAGCAGGCATGTCGGACAGTCGGCCTACGAGCAGTACTTC. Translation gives CASRHVGQSAYEQYF.

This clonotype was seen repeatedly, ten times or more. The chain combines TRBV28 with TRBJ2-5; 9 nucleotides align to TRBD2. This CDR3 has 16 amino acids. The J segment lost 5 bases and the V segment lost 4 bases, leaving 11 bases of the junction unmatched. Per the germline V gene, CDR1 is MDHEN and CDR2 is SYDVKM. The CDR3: CASSSPPGLARETQYF. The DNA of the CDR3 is TGTGCCAGCAGTTCCCCTCCGGGACTAGCTAGGGAGACCCAGTACTTC. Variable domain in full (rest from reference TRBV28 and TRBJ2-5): DVKVTQSSRYLVKRTGEKVFLECVQDMDHENMFWYRQDPGLGLRLIYFSYDVKMKEKGDIPEGYSVSREKKERFSLILESASTNQTSMYLCASSSPPGLARETQYFGPGTRLLVL.

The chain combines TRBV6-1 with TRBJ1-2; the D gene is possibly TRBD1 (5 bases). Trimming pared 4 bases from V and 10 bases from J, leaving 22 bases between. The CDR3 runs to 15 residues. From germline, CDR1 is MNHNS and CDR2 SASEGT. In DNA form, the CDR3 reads TGTGCCAGCAGTGTCCCCCGGGTACAGTCGGGGACCTACACCTTC. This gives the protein CASSVPRVQSGTYTF.

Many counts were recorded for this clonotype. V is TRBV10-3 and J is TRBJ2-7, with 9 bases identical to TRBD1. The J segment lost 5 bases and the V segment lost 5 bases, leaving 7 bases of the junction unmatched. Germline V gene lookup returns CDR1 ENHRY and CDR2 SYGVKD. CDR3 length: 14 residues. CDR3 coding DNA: TGTGCCATCAGTACGGGACAGGGACCACACGAGCAGTACTTC. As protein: CAISTGQGPHEQYF.

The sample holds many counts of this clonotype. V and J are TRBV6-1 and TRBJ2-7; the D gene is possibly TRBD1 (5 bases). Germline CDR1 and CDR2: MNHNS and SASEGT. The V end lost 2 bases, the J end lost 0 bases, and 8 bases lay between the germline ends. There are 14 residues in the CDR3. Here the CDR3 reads CASSELDISYEQYF. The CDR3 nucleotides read TGTGCCAGCAGTGAACTGGACATCTCCTACGAGCAGTACTTC.

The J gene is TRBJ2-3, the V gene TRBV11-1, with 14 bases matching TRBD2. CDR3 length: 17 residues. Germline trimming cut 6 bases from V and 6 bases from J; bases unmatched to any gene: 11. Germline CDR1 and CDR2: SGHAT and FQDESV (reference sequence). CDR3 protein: CASSISGTSGSGDTQYF. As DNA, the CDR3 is TGTGCCAGCAGTATATCCGGGACTAGCGGGAGTGGGGATACGCAGTATTTT.

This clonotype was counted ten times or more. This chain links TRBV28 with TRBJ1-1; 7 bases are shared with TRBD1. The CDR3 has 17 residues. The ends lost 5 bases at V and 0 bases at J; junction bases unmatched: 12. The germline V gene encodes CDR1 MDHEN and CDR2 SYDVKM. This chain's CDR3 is CASSPRGTVLMNTEAFF. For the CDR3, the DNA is TGTGCCAGCAGTCCACGGGGGACAGTATTAATGAACACTGAAGCTTTCTTT.

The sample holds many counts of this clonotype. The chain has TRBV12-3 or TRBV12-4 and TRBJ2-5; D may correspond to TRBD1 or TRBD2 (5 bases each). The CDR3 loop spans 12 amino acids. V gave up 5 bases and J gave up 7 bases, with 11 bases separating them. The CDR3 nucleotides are TGTGCCAGCAGTCTGACAGAGGGGACCCAGTACTTC. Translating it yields CASSLTEGTQYF.

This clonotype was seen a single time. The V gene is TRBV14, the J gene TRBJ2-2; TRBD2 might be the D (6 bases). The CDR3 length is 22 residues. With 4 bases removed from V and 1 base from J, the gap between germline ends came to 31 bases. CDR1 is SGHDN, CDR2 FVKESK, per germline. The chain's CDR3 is CASSLTKLFLASIGGNTGELFF. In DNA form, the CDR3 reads TGTGCCAGCAGCCTAACTAAACTCTTCCTAGCGAGTATCGGGGGGAACACCGGGGAGCTGTTTTTT.